Below are 21 T cell receptor beta chains sequenced from a single sample in a study of T cell changes during pregnancy in multiple sclerosis. The protocol was immunoSEQ multiplex PCR, while the TCRdb copy is restricted to in-frame clones and leaves out a portion. The sample yields some 140,000 clones, approximately 96% seen once. Sample: peripheral blood, taken after pregnancy. All receptors come from a female donor with multiple sclerosis, enrolled in a pregnancy study.

This clone was recorded only once. The J gene is TRBJ1-1, the V gene TRBV6-1; TRBD1 is a possible D gene (6 bases). Germline-derived CDR1 and CDR2 are MNHNS and SASEGT. The germline V and J ends were trimmed by 6 bases and 3 bases, with 8 bases remaining between them. The CDR3 runs 12 residues. CDR3 sequence (DNA): TGTGCCAGCAGAACAGGGTACACTGAAGCTTTCTTT. Translation gives CASRTGYTEAFF.

This chain links TRBV7-9 with TRBJ2-1, with 8 bases lining up with TRBD2. Germline assignment: CDR1 SEHNR and CDR2 FQNEAQ (reference sequence). CDR3 length: 14 amino acids. Trimming took 1 base from V and 6 from J; bases not matched to a gene: 2. The CDR3, as DNA: TGTGCCAGCAGCTTAGTAGCGGGACGCAATGAGCAGTTCTTC. Residues: CASSLVAGRNEQFF.

The rearrangement uses TRBV14 and TRBJ1-2; no clear D. The CDR3 contains 13 residues. V lost 0 bases and J lost 8, with 10 bases in between. The germline gives CDR1 SGHDN, CDR2 FVKESK. CDR3 nucleotides: TGTGCCAGCAGCCAAGATATTTGGGCCGGCTACACCTTC. Translating it yields CASSQDIWAGYTF.

The gene calls are TRBV6-6 and TRBJ2-4, with D hard to call. The germline gives CDR1 MNHNY, CDR2 SVGAGI (reference sequence). This CDR3 is 14 amino acids long. V lost 6 bases and J lost 0, with 9 bases in between. For the CDR3, the DNA is TGTGCCAGCAGAACAGAACTAGCCAAAAACATTCAGTACTTC. Translation gives CASRTELAKNIQYF.

Worth noting for this clone: An end of the junction does not agree with germline; a read error may underlie this. The chain joins TRBV7-2 to TRBJ1-1; D not certain. CDR1 and CDR2 from the germline V gene are SGHTA and FQGNSA. The CDR3 contains 14 residues. CDR3 loop: CASSLDKQVSVPKF. DNA of the CDR3: TGTGCCAGCAGCCTCGACAAGCAGGTTTCGGTCCCCAAATTT. The complete variable domain, with remaining parts taken from reference TRBV7-2 and TRBJ1-1, reads GAGVSQSPSNKVTEKGKDVELRCDPISGHTALYWYRQSLGQGLEFLIYFQGNSAPDKSGLPSDRFSAERTGGSVSTLTIQRTQQEDSAVYLCASSLDKQVSVPKFGQGTRLTVV.

The chain recombines TRBV27 with TRBJ2-7, with a possible D match to TRBD2 (7 bases). The germline V gene has CDR1 MNHEY and CDR2 SMNVEV (reference sequence). V was trimmed by 8 bases and J by 5 bases, leaving 16 bases between them. CDR3 length: 13 residues. The CDR3 loop reads CASAGARGNEQYF. The DNA of the CDR3 is TGTGCCAGCGCGGGGGCTAGGGGCAACGAGCAGTACTTC.

J is TRBJ2-7 and V is TRBV20-1; TRBD2 is a possible D gene (6 bases). CDR3 length equals 11 residues. Germline V lookup: CDR1 DFQATT, CDR2 SNEGSKA (reference sequence). CDR3 nucleotides: TGCAGCATCCGGGCGAGTGGGAGGAAGTACTTC. It encodes CSIRASGRKYF.

This clone appeared once. The chain joins TRBV27 to TRBJ1-4, with TRBD1 matching over 8 bases. This CDR3 spans 15 amino acids. With 5 bases clipped from V and 15 bases from J, the junction kept 17 bases outside the gene matches. CDR1 and CDR2 from the germline V gene are MNHEY and SMNVEV (reference sequence). The CDR3 protein is CASSPRTGSLSMVFF. The CDR3 coding sequence is TGTGCCAGCAGTCCCAGGACAGGGAGCCTATCTATGGTGTTTTTT.

The CDR3 protein is CASSRMDYWDEQFF. CDR3 sequence (DNA): TGTGCCAGCAGTCGGATGGACTACTGGGATGAGCAGTTCTTC. The chain carries TRBV5-4 and TRBJ2-1, with D possibly matching TRBD2 (6 bases). CDR1 is SGHNT, CDR2 YYREEE, per germline (reference sequence). The V end lost 5 bases, the J end lost 8 bases, and 17 bases lay between the germline ends. The CDR3 sequence is 14 residues long.

The chain joins TRBV28 to TRBJ1-4; 7 nucleotides align to TRBD1. Germline lookup yields CDR1 MDHEN and CDR2 SYDVKM. The CDR3 extends over 15 amino acids. Trimming cost V 5 bases and J 7 bases; bases outside gene matches: 10. CDR3: CASSGRDRDLEKLFF. The CDR3 nucleotides read TGTGCCAGCAGTGGCCGGGACAGAGATCTTGAAAAACTGTTTTTT.

This chain joins TRBV28 and TRBJ2-7; D might be TRBD1 (5 bases). Deletions cut 5 bases from V and 4 bases from J, with 12 bases between. The CDR3 is 13 amino acids. Germline values: CDR1 MDHEN, CDR2 SYDVKM. CDR3 residues: CASSPPRQYEQYF. CDR3 nucleotides: TGTGCCAGCAGTCCCCCCCGACAGTACGAGCAGTACTTC.

The J gene is TRBJ1-4, the V gene TRBV6-6; maybe TRBD1 (5 bases). CDR1 is MNHNY and CDR2 is SVGAGI in the germline V gene (reference sequence). This CDR3 is 14 amino acids long. V was pared by 5 bases and J by 5 bases, with 12 bases between. The CDR3 nucleotides are TGTGCCAGCAGTCCCCCACAGGAGAATGAAAAACTGTTTTTT. Translation gives CASSPPQENEKLFF.

The chain couples TRBV28 to TRBJ2-7; 8 bases are a match to TRBD2. V gave up 7 bases and J gave up 6 bases; unmatched junction bases: 8. CDR3 length equals 13 residues. Germline loops: CDR1 MDHEN, CDR2 SYDVKM. The CDR3 region is CASTRSGSSEQYF. The CDR3 coding sequence is TGTGCCAGCACCCGGAGCGGGAGCTCCGAGCAGTACTTC.

The chain is built from TRBV7-8 and TRBJ2-5; 13 nucleotides agree with TRBD2. From germline, CDR1 is SGHVS and CDR2 FQNEAQ. The CDR3 loop spans 16 amino acids. J lost 4 bases, V lost 1 base, and 3 bases had no gene match. The CDR3 region is CASSLELAGGRETQYF. The CDR3 DNA reads as TGTGCCAGCAGCTTAGAACTAGCGGGAGGGAGAGAGACCCAGTACTTC.

The gene calls are TRBV27 and TRBJ1-5, with 12 bases matching TRBD1. Trimming cost V 8 bases and J 1 base; bases outside gene matches: 15. CDR1 and CDR2 from the germline V gene are MNHEY and SMNVEV (reference sequence). CDR3 length: 19 residues. CDR3 sequence reads: CASGFPHGTGGESNQPQHF. CDR3 DNA: TGTGCCAGCGGATTCCCCCACGGGACAGGGGGCGAGAGCAATCAGCCCCAGCATTTT.

This CDR3 reads CASHPPLPLPYEQYF. CDR3 DNA sequence: TGTGCCAGCCACCCCCCCCTACCTCTCCCCTACGAGCAGTACTTC. The rearrangement links TRBV6-1 to TRBJ2-7; no definite D call. This CDR3 is built from 15 residues. The germline CDR1 and CDR2 sequences are MNHNS and SASEGT. Trimming took 8 bases from V and 2 from J, leaving 19 bases between them.

The genes are TRBV7-9 and TRBJ1-4; D might be TRBD1 (6 bases). Trimming took 2 bases from V and 8 from J, leaving 15 bases between them. The CDR3 consists of 15 residues. Per germline, CDR1 SEHNR and CDR2 FQNEAQ (reference sequence). The CDR3 DNA follows: TGTGCCAGCAGCTTAACCACGGGGCAGGGGGAAAAACTGTTTTTT. This gives the protein CASSLTTGQGEKLFF.

This chain uses TRBV14 with TRBJ1-1; D gene unclear. The CDR3 length is 13 residues. Germline assignment: CDR1 SGHDN and CDR2 FVKESK. Between the trimmed V and J ends, which lost 1 base and 1 base, there was a span of 4 bases. The CDR3 region has the DNA TGTGCCAGCAGCCAAGGGGCGAACACTGAAGCTTTCTTT. Protein product: CASSQGANTEAFF.

The chain employs TRBV5-1 and TRBJ2-7; 9 bases match TRBD2. Germline CDR1 SGHRS, CDR2 YFSETQ. V lost 4 bases to trimming and J lost 3 bases; unmatched junction nucleotides: 2. The CDR3 sequence is 13 residues long. The CDR3 loop is CASSPSGDYEQYF. The CDR3 DNA sequence: TGCGCCAGCAGCCCTAGCGGGGACTACGAGCAGTACTTC.

V usage is TRBV28 and J usage is TRBJ1-2; TRBD1 matches 8 bases. The CDR3 contains 14 residues. V lost 5 bases to trimming and J lost 6 bases; unmatched junction nucleotides: 8. Germline CDR1 and CDR2: MDHEN and SYDVKM. The CDR3 reads CASSPAPTGDGYTF. The CDR3, as DNA: TGTGCCAGCAGTCCAGCCCCGACAGGGGATGGCTACACCTTC.

This sequence joins TRBV28 and TRBJ1-3; D unresolved. Germline-derived CDR1 and CDR2 are MDHEN and SYDVKM. V lost 2 bases and J 0 bases, leaving 8 bases between the germline ends. This CDR3 is built from 15 residues. The CDR3 nucleotides are TGTGCCAGCAGTTTACAACCGAGCTCTGGAAACACCATATATTTT. Its translation is CASSLQPSSGNTIYF.